The 17 T cell receptor beta chains listed next were all sequenced from one sample in a study of early T cells in non-severe SARS-CoV-2 infection listed by TCRdb under 2021. The protocol used for the library was 5' RACE. The reads were generated on a NextSeq 500. In-frame beta chains were kept once TCRdb had trimmed the public reads at Q25 with fastp and called clones with MiXCR. Each CDR3 protein gets just one entry, which takes the most common genes and DNA from the rows behind it. The sample table records roughly 99,000 distinct CDR3 sequences; 11% of these occur just once. About 8.1% of the sample rests with the top ten. The specimen sequenced was whole blood. The receptors originated from an adult who was a healthcare worker with PCR-confirmed SARS-CoV-2 infection or an uninfected control (not recorded which).

This clonotype was recorded many times. The chain employs TRBV4-3 and TRBJ2-7; the match to TRBD2 covers 10 bases. V dropped 0 bases and J dropped 4; count of bases not matched to a gene: 3. From germline, CDR1 is LGHNA and CDR2 YSLEER. The CDR3 sequence is 15 residues long. DNA of the CDR3: TGCGCCAGCAGCCAAGAAGCGGGGGGGTTGTACGAGCAGTACTTC. Translating it yields CASSQEAGGLYEQYF.

The rearrangement joins TRBV5-1 to TRBJ2-1; TRBD2 agrees at 10 bases. CDR1 is SGHRS, CDR2 YFSETQ, per germline. The CDR3 is 17 amino acids. Germline trimming cut 2 bases from V and 1 base from J; bases unmatched to any gene: 6. The CDR3 sequence: CASSFEIAGGSYNEQFF. CDR3 coding DNA: TGCGCCAGCAGCTTCGAGATAGCGGGAGGATCCTACAATGAGCAGTTCTTC.

This clonotype was observed many times. V gene TRBV6-5 combines with J gene TRBJ2-7; 13 positions agree with TRBD2. From germline, CDR1 is MNHEY and CDR2 SVGAGI. V was clipped by 5 bases and J by 5 bases; unmatched bases: 9. The CDR3 length is 16 residues. The CDR3 loop reads CASSRRLAGGKNEQYF. The DNA of the CDR3 is TGTGCCAGCAGTCGTCGACTAGCGGGAGGCAAAAACGAGCAGTACTTC.

DNA for the CDR3: TGTGCCAGCAGATATGGGAGGGCGGTATACAATGAGCAGTTCTTC. Translating gives CASRYGRAVYNEQFF. This chain connects TRBV12-3 or TRBV12-4 to TRBJ2-1; 7 bases match TRBD2. The CDR3 spans 15 residues. With V trimmed by 6 bases and J by 4 bases, 9 bases remained unmatched.

This clonotype has a count of ten or more. V gene TRBV5-5 combines with J gene TRBJ2-1; TRBD2 agrees at 7 bases. This CDR3 region has 18 residues. The V gene's germline CDR1 is SGHKS and CDR2 YYEKEE (reference sequence). V trimming: 0 bases; J trimming: 5 bases; junction bases outside the gene matches: 14. The CDR3 DNA reads as TGTGCCAGCAGCTTGGACGGCGTAGGGAGGGTCCTGCACAATGAGCAGTTCTTC. This codes for CASSLDGVGRVLHNEQFF. The entire variable domain, with the rest obtained from reference TRBV5-5 and TRBJ2-1, is as follows: DAGVTQSPTHLIKTRGQQVTLRCSPISGHKSVSWYQQVLGQGPQFIFQYYEKEERGRGNFPDRFSARQFPNYSSELNVNALLLGDSALYLCASSLDGVGRVLHNEQFFGPGTRLTVL.

This clonotype turned up a few times. The chain joins TRBV24-1 to TRBJ2-1; no reliable D call. The CDR3 length is 14 residues. The germline CDR1 and CDR2 sequences are KGHDR and SFDVKD. V dropped 4 bases and J dropped 0 bases, with 6 bases sitting between them. The CDR3 coding sequence is TGTGCCACCAGTGAGGCTAGCTCCTACAATGAGCAGTTCTTC. It encodes CATSEASSYNEQFF.

This clonotype has more than one count but fewer than ten. The chain employs TRBV6-1 and TRBJ1-5, with a weak D call TRBD1 (6 bases). Trimming stripped 3 bases from V and 11 bases from J, with 20 bases between. Germline V gives CDR1 MNHNS, CDR2 SASEGT. CDR3 length: 15 residues. DNA for the CDR3: TGTGCCAGCAGTGATACTCGGACGGGGGCGAGAGCCCAGCATTTT. Protein: CASSDTRTGARAQHF.

This clonotype showed up many times. The rearrangement uses TRBV5-1 and TRBJ2-5; weak D call: TRBD1 (6 bases). The germline V gene encodes CDR1 SGHRS and CDR2 YFSETQ. The germline V and J ends were trimmed by 4 bases and 3 bases, with 16 bases remaining between them. This CDR3 region has 15 residues. CDR3 amino acids: CASSVQGTTEETQYF. The CDR3 DNA sequence: TGCGCCAGCAGCGTACAGGGTACGACGGAAGAGACCCAGTACTTC.

This chain joins TRBV7-8 and TRBJ1-1; D possibly corresponds to TRBD1 (6 bases). V was trimmed by 4 bases and J by 6 bases, leaving 15 bases between them. Germline V gene lookup returns CDR1 SGHVS and CDR2 FQNEAQ. The CDR3 has 14 residues. CDR3 sequence (DNA): TGTGCCAGCAGCTGGGGGGCTTCACGGGCTGAAGCTTTCTTT. Its translation is CASSWGASRAEAFF. Full variable domain (rest looked up from reference TRBV7-8 and TRBJ1-1): GAGVSQSPRYKVAKRGQDVALRCDPISGHVSLFWYQQALGQGPEFLTYFQNEAQLDKSGLPSDRFFAERPEGSVSTLKIQRTQQEDSAVYLCASSWGASRAEAFFGQGTRLTVV.

This clonotype appeared many times. This chain uses TRBV6-5 with TRBJ2-5; D tentatively fits TRBD1 or TRBD2 (5 bases each). The CDR3 is made up of 13 amino acids. V lost 0 bases and J lost 4, with 6 bases in between. Germline V lookup: CDR1 MNHEY, CDR2 SVGAGI. DNA for the CDR3: TGTGCCAGCAGTTACTCGAGGGGAGAGACCCAGTACTTC. It encodes CASSYSRGETQYF.

A few counts support this clonotype. The genes are TRBV28 and TRBJ2-7; D may be TRBD2 (6 bases). Trimming stripped 7 bases from V and 4 bases from J, with 11 bases between. This CDR3 is built from 12 residues. From germline, CDR1 is MDHEN and CDR2 SYDVKM. CDR3 protein: CASTMGGYEQYF. Written as DNA, the CDR3 is TGTGCCAGCACCATGGGGGGTTACGAGCAGTACTTC.

This sequence joins TRBV10-3 and TRBJ2-3, with unresolved D. The CDR3 has 13 amino acids. V shed 2 bases and J shed 7 bases, with 10 bases lying between them. Germline assignment: CDR1 ENHRY and CDR2 SYGVKD. The CDR3 nucleotides read TGTGCCATCAGTGAGGAAGACCCGAATACGCAGTATTTT. Its translation: CAISEEDPNTQYF.

The chain couples TRBV24-1 to TRBJ2-1; tentative D call: TRBD2 (6 bases). Between the trimmed V and J ends, which lost 9 bases and 2 bases, there was a span of 7 bases. The CDR3 extends over 12 amino acids. Germline CDR1 is KGHDR and CDR2 is SFDVKD. This CDR3 reads CATRGTYNEQFF. CDR3 nucleotide sequence: TGTGCCACCCGCGGGACCTACAATGAGCAGTTCTTC.

Many counts were recorded for this clonotype. The V gene is TRBV9, the J gene TRBJ1-1; D unresolved. With 6 bases removed from V and 2 bases from J, the gap between germline ends came to 14 bases. There are 14 residues in the CDR3. The germline CDR1 and CDR2 sequences are SGDLS and YYNGEE. CDR3 bases: TGTGCCAGCACATCTTCGGGATCCAACACTGAAGCTTTCTTT. Residues: CASTSSGSNTEAFF.

This clonotype was seen many times. CDR3 sequence (DNA): TGCGCCAGCAGCTTGATAGGGGGGTACAATGAGCAGTTCTTC. Protein product: CASSLIGGYNEQFF. The rearrangement uses TRBV5-1 and TRBJ2-1; the D gene could be TRBD1 or TRBD2 (6 bases each). The germline CDR1 and CDR2 sequences are SGHRS and YFSETQ. This CDR3 region has 14 residues. Trimming removed 1 base at V and 4 bases at J, with 9 bases between.

The chain has TRBV28 and TRBJ2-5, with 7 positions matching TRBD1. V shed 5 bases and J 6 bases; nucleotides not matched to a gene: 9. Per germline, CDR1 MDHEN and CDR2 SYDVKM. The CDR3 has 14 residues. The CDR3 protein is CASSRLRGRKTQYF. For the CDR3, the DNA is TGTGCCAGCAGTCGACTTAGGGGGCGGAAGACCCAGTACTTC.

This clonotype was picked up a small number of times. V is TRBV2 and J is TRBJ1-5, with D unclear. The V and J ends lost 7 bases and 1 base respectively, with 8 bases between them. The CDR3 is 13 residues long. Germline loops: CDR1 SNHLY, CDR2 FYNNEI. Here the CDR3 DNA reads TGTGCCAGCACCTGGCGGAGCAATCAGCCCCAGCATTTT. Amino acid sequence: CASTWRSNQPQHF.